This T cell receptor (beta chain) was profiled in a study of blood T cell repertoires in COVID-19. On the study more broadly: Sample material is recorded as cDNA or gDNA derived from T cells, B-cell-depleted T cells, or PBMCs.

The length of the CDR3 is 19 residues. Germline CDR1 reads SEHNR; CDR2 reads FQNEAQ (reference sequence). The germline V and J ends were trimmed by 6 bases and 3 bases, with 28 bases remaining between them. Sequencing used immunoSEQ multiplex PCR; TCRdb keeps in-frame clones, though not all of them. The table shows 180,000 or so clones, with around 88% occurring only once. The receptor comes from a woman aged 25 to 39 who had recovered from COVID-19. Sequencing was performed on PBMCs or T cells enriched from blood (not recorded which). This chain links TRBV7-9 with TRBJ2-3, with D possibly TRBD2 on 6 matching bases. The chain's CDR3 is CASRFPPKRSGEYTDTQYF. The CDR3 DNA follows: TGTGCCAGCAGGTTTCCCCCTAAACGATCGGGAGAGTATACAGATACGCAGTATTTT.